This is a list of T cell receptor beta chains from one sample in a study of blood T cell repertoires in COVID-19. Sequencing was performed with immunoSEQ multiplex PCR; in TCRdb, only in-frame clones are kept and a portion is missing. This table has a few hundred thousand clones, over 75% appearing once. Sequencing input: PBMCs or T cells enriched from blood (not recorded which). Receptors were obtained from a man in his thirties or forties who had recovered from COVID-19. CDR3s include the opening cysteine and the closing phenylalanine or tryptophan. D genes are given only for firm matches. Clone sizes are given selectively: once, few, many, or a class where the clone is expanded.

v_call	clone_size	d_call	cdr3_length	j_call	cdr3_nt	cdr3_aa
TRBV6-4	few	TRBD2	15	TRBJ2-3	TGTGCCAGCAGTGACCAGGGAGGGGGCACAGATACGCAGTATTTT	CASSDQGGGTDTQYF
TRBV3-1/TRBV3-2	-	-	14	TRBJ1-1	TGTGCCAGCAGCCAATTTACAGGGAACACTGAAGCTTTCTTT	CASSQFTGNTEAFF
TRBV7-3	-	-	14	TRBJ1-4	TGTGCCAGCAGCTTAGAACAGGTTAATGAAAAACTGTTTTTT	CASSLEQVNEKLFF
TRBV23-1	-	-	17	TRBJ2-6	TGCGCCAGCTCCACTAGGTCCGACCACTCTGGGGCCAACGTCCTGACTTTC	CASSTRSDHSGANVLTF
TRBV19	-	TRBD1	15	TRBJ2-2	TGTGCCAGTAGTAAACCGGGACAGGTCACCGGGGAGCTGTTTTTT	CASSKPGQVTGELFF
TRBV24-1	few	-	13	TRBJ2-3	TGTGCCACCAGTGACGTGGGAGGAGATACGCAGTATTTT	CATSDVGGDTQYF
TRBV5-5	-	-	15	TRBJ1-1	TGTGCCAGCAGCTTGGCCTTTATGGGGAGGACTGAAGCTTTCTTT	CASSLAFMGRTEAFF
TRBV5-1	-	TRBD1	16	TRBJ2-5	TGCGCCAGCAGCTTGTCTGCAGGGGGCGTGGGAGAGACCCAGTACTTC	CASSLSAGGVGETQYF
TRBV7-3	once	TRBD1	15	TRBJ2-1	TGTGCCAGCAGCTTAACGCAACAGGGGGTGAATGAGCAGTTCTTC	CASSLTQQGVNEQFF
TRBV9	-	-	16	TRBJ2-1	TGTGCCAGCAGCGGAAGTAAGAGACAGAGGTACAATGAGCAGTTCTTC	CASSGSKRQRYNEQFF
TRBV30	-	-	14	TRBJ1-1	TGTGCCTGGAGTAAGCACAGGATGAACACTGAAGCTTTCTTT	CAWSKHRMNTEAFF
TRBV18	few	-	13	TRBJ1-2	TGTGCCAGCTCACCGGACAGTAACTATGGCTACACCTTC	CASSPDSNYGYTF
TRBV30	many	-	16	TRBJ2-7	TGTGCCTGGAGATTGGAGACTACGGACGACACCTACGAGCAGTACTTC	CAWRLETTDDTYEQYF
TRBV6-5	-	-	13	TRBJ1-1	TGTGCCAGCATATCCCCACTTGACACTGAAGCTTTCTTT	CASISPLDTEAFF
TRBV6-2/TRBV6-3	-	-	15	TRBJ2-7	TGTGCCAGCAGTTGGATACAGGACCCTCGGTACGAGCAGTACTTC	CASSWIQDPRYEQYF
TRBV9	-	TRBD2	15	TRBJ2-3	TGTGCCAGCAGCGTAGCGGGGGGGGTGACAGATACGCAGTATTTT	CASSVAGGVTDTQYF
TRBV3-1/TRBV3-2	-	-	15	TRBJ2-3	TGTGCCAGCAGCCAAAACTACCAGGGCGCAGATACGCAGTATTTT	CASSQNYQGADTQYF
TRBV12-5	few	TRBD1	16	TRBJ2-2	TGTGCTAGTACCGACACTGGACAGGTTTTAAACGGGGAGCTGTTTTTT	CASTDTGQVLNGELFF
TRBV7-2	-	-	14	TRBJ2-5	TGTGCCAGCAGCTCCGGGGGGCGCCAAGAGACCCAGTACTTC	CASSSGGRQETQYF
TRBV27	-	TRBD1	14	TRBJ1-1	TGTGCCAGCAGGTCACAGGGGGCGGGTACTGAAGCTTTCTTT	CASRSQGAGTEAFF
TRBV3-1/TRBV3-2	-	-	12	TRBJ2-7	TGTGCCAGCAGCCAAGTAACGGGAGAGCAGTACTTC	CASSQVTGEQYF
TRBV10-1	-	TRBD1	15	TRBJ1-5	TGCGCCAGCAGTCGCAGGGGGGATAGCAATCAGCCCCAGCATTTT	CASSRRGDSNQPQHF
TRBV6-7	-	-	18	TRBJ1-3	TGTGCCAGCAGTTACTCGATCGGCCAGGGGCTTCCTGGAAACACCATATATTTT	CASSYSIGQGLPGNTIYF
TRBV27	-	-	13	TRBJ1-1	TGTGCCAGCAGGTTACAGGGAAACACTGAAGCTTTCTTT	CASRLQGNTEAFF
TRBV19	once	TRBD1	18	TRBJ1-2	TGTGCCAGTAGTATCGAGCGGACCGGGACAGCCAATAACTATGGCTACACCTTC	CASSIERTGTANNYGYTF
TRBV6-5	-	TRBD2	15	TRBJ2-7	TGTGCCAGCATCATCAGCGGGGGAGCCTCCTACGAGCAGTACTTC	CASIISGGASYEQYF
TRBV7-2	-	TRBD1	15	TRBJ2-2	TGTGCCAGCAGCCCCTTGCCGACAGGGACCGGGGAGCTGTTTTTT	CASSPLPTGTGELFF
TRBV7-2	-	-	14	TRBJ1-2	TGTGCCAGCAGCTTTGTATCCAGGGATCGGGGCTACACCTTC	CASSFVSRDRGYTF
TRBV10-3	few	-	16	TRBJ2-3	TGTGCCATCAGTGAGTCGAAAGCTGGGGGCGCAGATACGCAGTATTTT	CAISESKAGGADTQYF
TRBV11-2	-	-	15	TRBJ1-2	TGTGCCAGCAGCTCAGGCGGGGGGCGACCGTATGGCTACACCTTC	CASSSGGGRPYGYTF
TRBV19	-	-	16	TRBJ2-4	TGTGCCAGTAGTATGGGGGCAGGGAGAGCCAAAAACATTCAGTACTTC	CASSMGAGRAKNIQYF
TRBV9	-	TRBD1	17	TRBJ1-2	TGTGCCAGCAGCCTGGGACAGGGGGTATTCGGCAACTATGGCTACACCTTC	CASSLGQGVFGNYGYTF
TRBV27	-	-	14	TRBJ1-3	TGTGCCAGCAGTTTAGCAGGCTCTGGAAACACCATATATTTT	CASSLAGSGNTIYF
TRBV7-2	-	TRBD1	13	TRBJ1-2	TGTGCCAGCAGCTGGACAGGGAACTATGGCTACACCTTC	CASSWTGNYGYTF
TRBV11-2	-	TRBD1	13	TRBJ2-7	TGTGCCAGCAGCTTAAAGACGGGACAGCTGATTCGATTC	CASSLKTGQLIRF
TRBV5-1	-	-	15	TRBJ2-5	TGCGCCAGCAGCTTGGAGAGACAGCCCCAAGAGACCCAGTACTTC	CASSLERQPQETQYF
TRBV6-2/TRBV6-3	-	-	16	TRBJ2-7	TGTGCCAGCAGTTACGGGTTTGATAGCCTCTCCTACGAGCAGTACTTC	CASSYGFDSLSYEQYF
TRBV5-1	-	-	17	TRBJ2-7	TGCGCCAGCAGCTTGGAGTGGGTCAGGGGGGTTTCCTACGAGCAGTACTTC	CASSLEWVRGVSYEQYF
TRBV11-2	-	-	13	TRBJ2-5	TGTGCCAGCAGCACAGAATCTGCCGGGGCCCAGTACTTC	CASSTESAGAQYF
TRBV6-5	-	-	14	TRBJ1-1	TGTGCCAGCAGTTACACCACAGCGAACACTGAAGCTTTCTTT	CASSYTTANTEAFF
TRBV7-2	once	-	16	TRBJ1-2	TGTGCCAGCAGCCCGACTCCCCTACAGGGTTACTATGGCTACACCTTC	CASSPTPLQGYYGYTF
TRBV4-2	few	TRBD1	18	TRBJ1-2	TGTGCCAGCAGCCAACCTTACGGGACAGGGGGAGGTAGCTATGGCTACACCTTC	CASSQPYGTGGGSYGYTF
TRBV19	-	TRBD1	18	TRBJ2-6	TGTGCCAGTAGGAGGCGGGACAGGGGTGCGTCTGGGGCCAACGTCCTGACTTTC	CASRRRDRGASGANVLTF
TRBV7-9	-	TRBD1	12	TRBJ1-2	TGTGCCAGCAGCCTACGGACAGGGGAGGCGACCTTC	CASSLRTGEATF
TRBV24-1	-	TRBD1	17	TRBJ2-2	TGTGCCACCAGTGAATCTAACAGGGGACGTGAAACCGGGGAGCTGTTTTTT	CATSESNRGRETGELFF
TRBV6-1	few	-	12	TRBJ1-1	TGTGCCAGCAGTGAACCTCAACACCCCAGACTGTTT	CASSEPQHPRLF
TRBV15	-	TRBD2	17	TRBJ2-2	TGTGCCACCAGCAGAGATTGGAGCGGGGGAGGACTCGGGGAGCTGTTTTTT	CATSRDWSGGGLGELFF
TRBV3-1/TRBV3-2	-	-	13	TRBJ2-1	TGTGCCAGCAGCCAAGTGCTAGCTCGGGAGCAGTTCTTC	CASSQVLAREQFF
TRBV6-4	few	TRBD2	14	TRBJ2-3	TGTGCCAGCAGTGAACTAGCGGGCACAGATACGCAGTATTTT	CASSELAGTDTQYF
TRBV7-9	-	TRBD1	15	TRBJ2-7	TGTGCCAGCAGCCAATGGGGCAGGGGGAGCGGAGAGCAGTACTTC	CASSQWGRGSGEQYF
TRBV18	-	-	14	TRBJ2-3	TGTGCCAGCTCGTCTATGCGGGGCACAGATACGCAGTATTTT	CASSSMRGTDTQYF
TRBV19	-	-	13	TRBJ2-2	TGTGCCAGTAGTTACAGGGCCTTGGGGGAGCTGTTTTTT	CASSYRALGELFF
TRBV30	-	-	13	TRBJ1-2	TGTGCCTGGAGTGTAATGTCAGGCCATGGCTACACCTTC	CAWSVMSGHGYTF
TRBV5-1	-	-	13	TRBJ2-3	TGCGCCAGCAGTCGCGTAGAGCCAGATACGCAGTATTTT	CASSRVEPDTQYF